Ten or more counts support the clone carrying this TCR beta chain. Its target is not known. V dropped 2 bases and J dropped 0 bases, with 7 bases sitting between them. Germline lookup yields CDR1 SEHNR and CDR2 FQNEAQ (reference sequence). This CDR3 contains 14 residues. Attachment of unique molecular identifiers to individual cDNA molecules was performed in the library. Authors' data handling: With a range of about 20,000 to 750,000, the median per sample was roughly 97,000 TCRs. A single record per CDR3 protein comes from TCRdb applying MiXCR to the 5' RACE reads. The V and J calls shown here were made by TCRdb, not taken from the authors' results. This table has approximately 140,000 distinct CDR3 sequences, 3.5% to 5% appearing once. This record comes from a study of human T cells and chemical hapten exposure. Study-wide background: Per-sample variation in TCR yield stemmed mainly from small pooled library volume differences. Findings and limits, study-wide: DPC sensitization did not alter TCRs above 1 in 1000 frequency.

Before extraction, the whole blood was not fractionated, and total RNA was taken from it. The chain couples TRBV7-9 to TRBJ1-2; no clear D gene. The sequence was collected from a female donor in good health. Here the CDR3 reads CASSLLPANYGYTF. The DNA for the CDR3 is TGTGCCAGCAGCTTACTTCCAGCTAACTATGGCTACACCTTC.